Below, 25 T cell receptor beta chains from the same sample are listed, as sequenced in a study of OX40 agonist ivuxolimab in advanced cancers. Data came from immunoSEQ multiplex PCR; TCRdb stores just in-frame clones and leaves some out. There are approximately 68,000 clones in the sample; about 90% occur only once, and around 0.8% lies in the top ten. Source: CD4+ or CD8+ T cells sorted from blood, taken in a trial of the OX40 agonist ivuxolimab. The receptors originated from an adult with an advanced solid tumor such as melanoma, head and neck, liver or kidney cancer.

This CDR3 reads CSVRTGSYTGELFF. The DNA of the CDR3 is TGCAGCGTACGCACAGGGTCTTACACCGGGGAGCTGTTTTTT. This chain links TRBV29-1 with TRBJ2-2; perhaps TRBD1 as D (6 bases). Germline V gives CDR1 SQVTM, CDR2 ANQGSEA. The CDR3 consists of 14 residues. Trimming left V 6 bases short and J 3 bases short, with 14 bases between.

This clone was seen once. The chain employs TRBV18 and TRBJ1-5; 12 bases line up with TRBD1. V lost 3 bases, J lost 6 bases, and 3 bases stayed unmatched. This CDR3 region has 15 residues. Germline CDR1 and CDR2: KGHSH and LQKENI. The CDR3 nucleotides are TGTGCCAGCTCACCGGGGACAGGGGGCACTCAGCCCCAGCATTTT. Residues: CASSPGTGGTQPQHF.

The chain links TRBV7-3 to TRBJ2-1, with D perhaps TRBD2 (5 bases). Germline V gene sequence: CDR1 SGHTA, CDR2 FQGTGA. CDR3 size: 14 residues. Trimming shortened V by 3 bases and J by 9 bases, and 15 bases separated the two germline ends. CDR3 bases: TGTGCCAGCAGCTTGGGCTCACCGGGGAGTGAGCAGTTCTTC. Its protein is CASSLGSPGSEQFF. The variable domain in full, completed from reference TRBV7-3 and TRBJ2-1, reads GAGVSQTPSNKVTEKGKYVELRCDPISGHTALYWYRQSLGQGPEFLIYFQGTGAADDSGLPNDRFFAVRPEGSVSTLKIQRTERGDSAVYLCASSLGSPGSEQFFGPGTRLTVL.

The chain recombines TRBV7-3 with TRBJ2-7; D is undetermined. V was pared by 5 bases and J by 3 bases, with 11 bases between. CDR3 length: 13 residues. Per the germline V gene, CDR1 is SGHTA and CDR2 is FQGTGA. CDR3 DNA: TGTGCCAGCAGCCTCTCGGAGTACTACGAGCAGTACTTC. Translation: CASSLSEYYEQYF.

The genes are TRBV7-9 and TRBJ1-2, with D possibly being TRBD1 (6 bases). The CDR3 is 18 residues long. The germline V and J ends were trimmed by 1 base and 4 bases, with 22 bases remaining between them. Looked up from germline, CDR1 is SEHNR and CDR2 is FQNEAQ (reference sequence). CDR3: CASSLEGAGAPNFYGYTF. CDR3 bases: TGTGCCAGCAGCTTAGAAGGGGCAGGGGCCCCTAACTTCTATGGCTACACCTTC.

V usage is TRBV30 and J usage is TRBJ1-4; the D gene is possibly TRBD1 (6 bases). CDR1 GTSNPN and CDR2 SVGIG come from the germline V gene (reference sequence). This CDR3 has 12 residues. V shed 3 bases and J shed 7 bases, with 9 bases lying between them. As DNA, the CDR3 is TGTGCCTGGAGAGGGGGTAGTGAAAAACTGTTTTTT. As protein: CAWRGGSEKLFF.

This chain joins TRBV7-8 and TRBJ2-1; 10 bases agree with TRBD2. Germline trimming cut 5 bases from V and 6 bases from J; bases unmatched to any gene: 10. CDR3 size: 16 residues. CDR1 and CDR2 (germline): SGHVS, FQNEAQ. CDR3 in DNA: TGTGCCAGCAGCCAGAGAGCGGGAGGGCCCGGCAATGAGCAGTTCTTC. Its protein is CASSQRAGGPGNEQFF.

This chain joins TRBV7-3 and TRBJ1-4, with D perhaps TRBD1 (6 bases). This CDR3 has 17 amino acids. V dropped 0 bases and J dropped 5 bases, with 16 bases sitting between them. CDR1 and CDR2 from the germline V gene are SGHTA and FQGTGA. This CDR3 reads CASSLTPGPQGNEKLFF. DNA of the CDR3: TGTGCCAGCAGCTTAACTCCGGGTCCCCAGGGGAATGAAAAACTGTTTTTT.

The V and J genes are TRBV7-9 and TRBJ2-1, with 10 bases aligning to TRBD1. CDR1 is SEHNR and CDR2 is FQNEAQ in the germline V gene (reference sequence). The CDR3 covers 14 residues. Germline trimming cut 6 bases from V and 12 bases from J; bases unmatched to any gene: 11. In DNA form, the CDR3 reads TGTGCCAGCAGTTCCGGGACAGGGGTAACTGGGCAGTTCTTC. It is translated as CASSSGTGVTGQFF.

The rearrangement links TRBV5-6 to TRBJ1-5, with D uncertain. V was shortened by 4 bases and J by 2 bases, with 4 bases between the two germline ends. The CDR3 has 12 residues. Germline V gives CDR1 SGHDT, CDR2 YYEEEE. The CDR3 nucleotides are TGTGCCAGCAGCCAGGGCAATCAGCCCCAGCATTTT. It codes for CASSQGNQPQHF. Complete variable domain (other parts from reference TRBV5-6 and TRBJ1-5): DAGVTQSPTHLIKTRGQQVTLRCSPKSGHDTVSWYQQALGQGPQFIFQYYEEEERQRGNFPDRFSGHQFPNYSSELNVNALLLGDSALYLCASSQGNQPQHFGDGTRLSIL.

V usage is TRBV5-1 and J usage is TRBJ1-1, with 10 bases identical to TRBD1. The CDR3 is made up of 17 amino acids. V gave up 4 bases and J gave up 2 bases; unmatched junction bases: 11. Germline lookup yields CDR1 SGHRS and CDR2 YFSETQ. CDR3 residues: CASSPQGTGDLNTEAFF. The CDR3 DNA sequence: TGCGCCAGCAGCCCACAGGGGACAGGGGACTTAAACACTGAAGCTTTCTTT.

This chain connects TRBV9 to TRBJ1-2; D is undetermined. Per germline, CDR1 SGDLS and CDR2 YYNGEE. V was cut by 3 bases and J by 2 bases, with 8 bases left in between. The CDR3 has 13 residues. The CDR3 sequence: CASSGTGNYGYTF. CDR3 in DNA: TGTGCCAGCAGCGGGACGGGGAACTATGGCTACACCTTC. The full variable domain, rest sourced from reference TRBV9 and TRBJ1-2, is DSGVTQTPKHLITATGQRVTLRCSPRSGDLSVYWYQQSLDQGLQFLIQYYNGEERAKGNILERFSAQQFPDLHSELNLSSLELGDSALYFCASSGTGNYGYTFGSGTRLTVV.

This clone appeared a single time. The chain uses TRBV5-4 and TRBJ2-3; D may be TRBD2 (5 bases). Germline values: CDR1 SGHNT, CDR2 YYREEE (reference sequence). The CDR3 is made up of 14 amino acids. In DNA, the CDR3 is TGTGCTTCAACTGCTGAGGGAGGCACAGATACGCAGTATTTT. It translates to CASTAEGGTDTQYF.

The chain combines TRBV11-2 with TRBJ2-3, with TRBD2 matching over 9 bases. The CDR3 spans 16 residues. Germline V lookup: CDR1 SGHAT, CDR2 FQNNGV. V dropped 0 bases and J dropped 6; count of bases not matched to a gene: 7. The DNA for the CDR3 is TGTGCCAGCAGCTTAGATTGGGGCGGGAGGGTCGATACGCAGTATTTT. As protein: CASSLDWGGRVDTQYF.

V is TRBV28 and J is TRBJ2-5, with D tentatively TRBD1 (6 bases). The V gene lost 6 bases and the J gene lost 5 bases, with 16 bases spanning the gap. This CDR3 spans 14 amino acids. CDR1 and CDR2 (germline): MDHEN, SYDVKM. The CDR3 region is CASRDGQGKETQYF. The CDR3 nucleotides read TGTGCCAGCAGGGATGGGCAGGGGAAGGAGACCCAGTACTTC. Complete variable domain (other parts from reference TRBV28 and TRBJ2-5): DVKVTQSSRYLVKRTGEKVFLECVQDMDHENMFWYRQDPGLGLRLIYFSYDVKMKEKGDIPEGYSVSREKKERFSLILESASTNQTSMYLCASRDGQGKETQYFGPGTRLLVL.

The chain is built from TRBV29-1 and TRBJ1-2, with TRBD1 identical over 8 bases. The CDR3 has 13 amino acids. Trimming cost V 6 bases and J 4 bases; bases outside gene matches: 7. Germline assignment: CDR1 SQVTM and CDR2 ANQGSEA. The CDR3 bases are TGCAGCGTCCGACAGGGGTCGGGCTATGGCTACACCTTC. Its protein product is CSVRQGSGYGYTF. Variable domain in full (rest from reference TRBV29-1 and TRBJ1-2): SAVISQKPSRDICQRGTSLTIQCQVDSQVTMMFWYRQQPGQSLTLIATANQGSEATYESGFVIDKFPISRPNLTFSTLTVSNMSPEDSSIYLCSVRQGSGYGYTFGSGTRLTVV.

J is TRBJ2-7 and V is TRBV28; TRBD2 aligns across 10 bases. V trimming: 6 bases; J trimming: 6 bases; junction bases outside the gene matches: 11. Germline values: CDR1 MDHEN, CDR2 SYDVKM. There are 15 residues in the CDR3. CDR3 sequence (DNA): TGTGCCAGCAGCCTACGGGCTAGCGGGAGAATCGAGCAGTACTTC. Protein: CASSLRASGRIEQYF.

The V and J genes are TRBV5-5 and TRBJ2-7; D gene uncertain. In germline, CDR1 is SGHKS, CDR2 YYEKEE (reference sequence). V lost 0 bases to trimming and J lost 5 bases, with 12 bases between them. CDR3 size: 14 residues. The CDR3 DNA follows: TGTGCCAGCAGCTTGGGGTGGCTGACGGACGAGCAGTACTTC. Protein sequence: CASSLGWLTDEQYF.

The J gene is TRBJ1-5, the V gene TRBV6-1, with TRBD1 as a possible D gene (6 bases). V was shortened by 6 bases and J by 0 bases, with 9 bases between the two germline ends. The CDR3 totals 14 residues. CDR1 and CDR2 (germline): MNHNS, SASEGT. The CDR3 loop is CASRTGYSNQPQHF. The CDR3 DNA reads as TGTGCCAGCAGGACAGGATATAGCAATCAGCCCCAGCATTTT.

The chain employs TRBV27 and TRBJ1-2; no reliable D call. From germline, CDR1 is MNHEY and CDR2 SMNVEV (reference sequence). The CDR3 extends over 13 amino acids. V lost 6 bases and J 8 bases, leaving 16 bases between the germline ends. In nucleotides, the CDR3 is TGTGCCAGCAGCAACAAGGACCTGCGGGGCTACACCTTC. The encoded protein is CASSNKDLRGYTF.

This clone was found a few times. The V gene is TRBV2, the J gene TRBJ1-2, with D possibly TRBD1 on 5 matching bases. The CDR3 is 13 amino acids. Germline CDR1 and CDR2: SNHLY and FYNNEI. V was clipped by 6 bases and J by 8 bases, with 16 bases between them. CDR3 amino acids: CASSQTGQGGYTF. The CDR3 DNA sequence: TGTGCCAGCAGCCAGACGGGGCAAGGCGGCTACACCTTC.

The gene calls are TRBV9 and TRBJ2-3; no firm D call. Trimming took off 4 bases at V and 3 bases at J, with 9 bases between the two ends. CDR1 SGDLS and CDR2 YYNGEE come from the germline V gene. The CDR3 loop spans 13 amino acids. CDR3 loop: CASSTTRTDTQYF. The CDR3 DNA is TGTGCCAGCAGCACAACACGGACAGATACGCAGTATTTT.

The genes are TRBV7-9 and TRBJ1-1, with D perhaps TRBD1 (5 bases). From germline, CDR1 is SEHNR and CDR2 FQNEAQ (reference sequence). The CDR3 contains 13 residues. Trimming pared 1 base from V and 9 bases from J, leaving 12 bases between. CDR3 loop: CASSLGRQGQAFF. Here the CDR3 DNA reads TGTGCCAGCAGCTTAGGTCGGCAGGGCCAAGCTTTCTTT.

The rearrangement uses TRBV5-1 and TRBJ1-6; 7 nucleotides line up with TRBD1. Germline trimming cut 3 bases from V and 9 bases from J; bases unmatched to any gene: 6. Germline CDR1 reads SGHRS; CDR2 reads YFSETQ. CDR3 length equals 14 residues. CDR3 DNA sequence: TGCGCCAGCAGCTCCGGACAGGAATTTTCACCCCTCCACTTT. Amino acids: CASSSGQEFSPLHF.

The chain employs TRBV7-8 and TRBJ2-2; D unresolved. Germline CDR1 and CDR2: SGHVS and FQNEAQ. The V and J ends lost 5 bases and 0 bases respectively, with 7 bases between them. This CDR3 contains 14 residues. CDR3 region: CASSKSANTGELFF. Here the CDR3 DNA reads TGTGCCAGCAGCAAATCCGCGAACACCGGGGAGCTGTTTTTT.